Shown below are 17 T cell receptor beta chains from a single sample sequenced in a study of T-cell memory formation after mild COVID-19. MiXCR, applied by TCRdb to the 5' RACE reads, yields one record per CDR3 protein. Seen here are 120,000 to 150,000 distinct CDR3 sequences, approximately 6% observed once, and the top ten hold under 2.5%. Sequenced: PBMCs or a T cell subset sorted from them (not recorded which). These receptors came from an adult woman who had mild COVID-19 (a few samples of this study predate the infection). Cell type and time point are not known.

This clonotype was seen at least ten times. The CDR3 DNA sequence: TGCAGTGCTCGTACTAGCGGGAGTCAGTACGAGCAGTACTTC. It encodes CSARTSGSQYEQYF. The J gene is TRBJ2-7, the V gene TRBV20-1; 11 positions match TRBD2. Germline CDR1 reads DFQATT; CDR2 reads SNEGSKA (reference sequence). Trimming removed 5 bases from V and 4 bases from J; junction bases left unmatched: 7. This CDR3 is built from 14 residues.

Many counts were recorded for this clonotype. This rearrangement joins TRBV7-9 to TRBJ2-2; D is unresolved. Germline V gives CDR1 SEHNR, CDR2 FQNEAQ (reference sequence). Trimming took off 4 bases at V and 3 bases at J, with 18 bases between the two ends. This CDR3 comprises 17 residues. CDR3 protein: CASSSRWLHEDTGELFF. The DNA of the CDR3 is TGTGCCAGCAGCTCTAGGTGGCTACACGAAGACACCGGGGAGCTGTTTTTT.

This clonotype has a handful of counts. The rearrangement uses TRBV5-1 and TRBJ2-2; D is perhaps TRBD1 or TRBD2 (5 bases each). The CDR3 has 14 residues. In germline, CDR1 is SGHRS, CDR2 YFSETQ. Trimming shortened V by 1 base and J by 7 bases, and 11 bases separated the two germline ends. The CDR3 sequence: CASSLQGTVGELFF. DNA of the CDR3: TGCGCCAGCAGCTTGCAAGGGACGGTCGGGGAGCTGTTTTTT. The full variable domain, its missing parts supplied by reference TRBV5-1 and TRBJ2-2, is KAGVTQTPRYLIKTRGQQVTLSCSPISGHRSVSWYQQTPGQGLQFLFEYFSETQRNKGNFPGRFSGRQFSNSRSEMNVSTLELGDSALYLCASSLQGTVGELFFGEGSRLTVL.

This clonotype was observed many times. The J gene is TRBJ2-2, the V gene TRBV12-3 or TRBV12-4; possible D gene TRBD2, 5 bases. CDR3 length equals 14 residues. The V and J ends lost 4 bases and 5 bases respectively, with 11 bases between them. The CDR3 spells CASSWWEHTGELFF. Here the CDR3 DNA reads TGTGCCAGCAGTTGGTGGGAGCATACCGGGGAGCTGTTTTTT.

The sample holds many counts of this clonotype. The chain employs TRBV7-9 and TRBJ2-4; unclear D gene. V lost 4 bases to trimming and J lost 4 bases, with 17 bases between them. This CDR3 has 16 residues. CDR1 is SEHNR and CDR2 is FQNEAQ in the germline V gene (reference sequence). CDR3 DNA: TGTGCCAGCAGCTCGGCCTCTGGAAACGGAAAAAACATTCAGTACTTC. Amino acids: CASSSASGNGKNIQYF.

This clonotype was picked up a small number of times. This sequence joins TRBV3-1 and TRBJ2-1, with 10 bases identical to TRBD2. The V gene end was trimmed by 1 base and the J gene end by 9 bases; junction bases not matched to a gene: 9. Germline V gene lookup returns CDR1 LGHDT and CDR2 YNNKEL (reference sequence). This CDR3 region has 16 residues. The CDR3 here is CASSQGSGGLVGEQFF. The CDR3 nucleotides read TGTGCCAGCAGCCAAGGTAGCGGGGGGTTGGTTGGTGAGCAGTTCTTC.

This clonotype was seen at least ten times. CDR3 sequence (DNA): TGCAGTGCTAGTATTAGCGGAGGCTACGAGCAGTACTTC. Translating gives CSASISGGYEQYF. The rearrangement uses TRBV20-1 and TRBJ2-7, with D possibly TRBD2 on 6 matching bases. Germline V gene lookup returns CDR1 DFQATT and CDR2 SNEGSKA (reference sequence). Deletions cut 3 bases from V and 3 bases from J, with 12 bases between. There are 13 residues in the CDR3.

This clonotype was counted between two and nine times. This rearrangement joins TRBV5-4 to TRBJ2-4; D gene ambiguous. This CDR3 is built from 16 residues. In germline, CDR1 is SGHNT, CDR2 YYREEE (reference sequence). V gave up 4 bases and J gave up 9 bases, with 23 bases separating them. CDR3 residues: CASSPSATLGSSIQYF. CDR3 in DNA: TGTGCCAGCAGCCCGAGCGCCACGTTGGGCAGTTCCATTCAGTACTTC.

This clonotype has ten or more counts. The V and J genes are TRBV9 and TRBJ2-3; the D call may be TRBD1 or TRBD2 (5 bases each). The V gene lost 0 bases and the J gene lost 6 bases, with 17 bases spanning the gap. The CDR3 spans 16 residues. Germline lookup yields CDR1 SGDLS and CDR2 YYNGEE. The CDR3 DNA sequence: TGTGCCAGCAGCGTAGGCCGCGGAAGAGGGGCGGATACGCAGTATTTT. This sequence encodes CASSVGRGRGADTQYF.

This clonotype was counted at least ten times. The gene calls are TRBV9 and TRBJ2-3; D possibly corresponds to TRBD2 (6 bases). The CDR3 runs 13 residues. The germline gives CDR1 SGDLS, CDR2 YYNGEE. Trimming shortened V by 3 bases and J by 4 bases, and 9 bases separated the two germline ends. CDR3 DNA: TGTGCCAGCAGCGGCGGGGTTTCAGATACGCAGTATTTT. This gives the protein CASSGGVSDTQYF.

V gene TRBV14 combines with J gene TRBJ1-4; D is unresolved. The germline V gene has CDR1 SGHDN and CDR2 FVKESK. Trimming left V 1 base short and J 4 bases short, with 10 bases between. CDR3 length: 15 residues. The CDR3 region is CASSQGETNNEKLFF. CDR3 in DNA: TGTGCCAGCAGCCAAGGAGAGACTAATAATGAAAAACTGTTTTTT.

This clonotype was counted at least ten times. This sequence joins TRBV5-6 and TRBJ1-3; D unclear. CDR1 and CDR2 (germline): SGHDT, YYEEEE. There are 14 residues in the CDR3. Trimming left V 0 bases short and J 0 bases short, with 4 bases between. The CDR3 DNA reads as TGTGCCAGCAGCTTGGTAAGCTCTGGAAACACCATATATTTT. Its translation: CASSLVSSGNTIYF.

This clonotype came up many times. This chain joins TRBV30 and TRBJ1-5; the D gene is possibly TRBD1 (6 bases). The germline V gene has CDR1 GTSNPN and CDR2 SVGIG (reference sequence). The CDR3 runs 13 residues. Between the trimmed V and J ends, which lost 2 bases and 3 bases, there was a span of 8 bases. CDR3 nucleotide sequence: TGTGCCTGGAGTAGACAGGACAATCAGCCCCAGCATTTT. Translation gives CAWSRQDNQPQHF.

The gene calls are TRBV12-3 or TRBV12-4 and TRBJ2-5, with D perhaps TRBD1 (5 bases). There are 15 residues in the CDR3. Trimming took 5 bases from V and 2 from J, leaving 15 bases between them. The CDR3 DNA is TGTGCCAGCAGTCGAAGGGGCCTGTGGCAAGAGACCCAGTACTTC. Its protein is CASSRRGLWQETQYF.

This clonotype was recorded many times. V is TRBV7-3 and J is TRBJ2-5; TRBD2 is a possible D gene (6 bases). Germline V gene sequence: CDR1 SGHTA, CDR2 FQGTGA. Deletions cut 2 bases from V and 5 bases from J, with 15 bases between. The CDR3 is 15 residues long. As DNA, the CDR3 is TGTGCCAGCAGCTTACTACGGGGGATCGGCGAGACCCAGTACTTC. This encodes CASSLLRGIGETQYF.

There are many counts of this clonotype. The chain combines TRBV4-1 with TRBJ1-2, with 9 nucleotides matching TRBD1. With V trimmed by 0 bases and J by 8 bases, 4 bases remained unmatched. This CDR3 spans 14 amino acids. Germline assignment: CDR1 MGHRA and CDR2 YSYEKL. Here the CDR3 DNA reads TGCGCCAGCAGCCAAGATGGGACAGGGTACGGCTACACCTTC. Protein: CASSQDGTGYGYTF.

This chain joins TRBV20-1 and TRBJ2-5; TRBD2 aligns across 14 bases. This CDR3 contains 18 residues. Per the germline V gene, CDR1 is DFQATT and CDR2 is SNEGSKA (reference sequence). The V segment lost 3 bases and the J segment 3 bases; nucleotides outside the gene matches: 12. CDR3 bases: TGCAGTGCTAGCCCTCTGGGGGGGACTAGCGGGAGTAAAGAGACCCAGTACTTC. Its protein product is CSASPLGGTSGSKETQYF.